This T cell receptor (beta chain) stems from a study of cytotoxic CD8 clonotypes in ibrutinib-treated CLL. The data were produced by immunoSEQ multiplex PCR, yet TCRdb's version contains in-frame clones alone and is incomplete. The sample includes roughly 300,000 clones, more than 70% of them seen just once. V was clipped by 4 bases and J by 3 bases; unmatched bases: 9. Germline CDR1 and CDR2: SGDLS and YYNGEE. This CDR3 has 15 amino acids. J is TRBJ2-7 and V is TRBV9; the match to TRBD1 covers 8 bases. The TCR originated in a human donor with chronic lymphocytic leukemia. Specimen: PBMCs, collected at disease progression, from a patient treated with ibrutinib. Here the CDR3 DNA reads TGTGCCAGCAGCTCAGCGGCTGGGACAGGCTACGAGCAGTACTTC. This translates into CASSSAAGTGYEQYF.